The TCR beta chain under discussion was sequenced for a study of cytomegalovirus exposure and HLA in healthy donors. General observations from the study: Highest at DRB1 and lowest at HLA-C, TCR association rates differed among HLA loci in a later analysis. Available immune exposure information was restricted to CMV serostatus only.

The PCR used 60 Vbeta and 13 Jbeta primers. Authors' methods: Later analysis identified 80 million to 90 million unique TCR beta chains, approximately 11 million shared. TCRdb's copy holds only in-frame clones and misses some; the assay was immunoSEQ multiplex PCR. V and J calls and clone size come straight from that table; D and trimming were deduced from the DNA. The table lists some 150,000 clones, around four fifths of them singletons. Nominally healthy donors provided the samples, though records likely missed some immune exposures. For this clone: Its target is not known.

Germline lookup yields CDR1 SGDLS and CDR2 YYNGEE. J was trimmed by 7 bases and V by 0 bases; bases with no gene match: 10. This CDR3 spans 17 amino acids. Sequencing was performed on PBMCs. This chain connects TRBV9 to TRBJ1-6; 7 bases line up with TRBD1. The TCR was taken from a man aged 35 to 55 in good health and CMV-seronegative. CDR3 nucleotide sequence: TGTGCCAGCAGCGTAGGAAGTGGGGGGACAGTAAATTCACCCCTCCACTTT. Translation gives CASSVGSGGTVNSPLHF.